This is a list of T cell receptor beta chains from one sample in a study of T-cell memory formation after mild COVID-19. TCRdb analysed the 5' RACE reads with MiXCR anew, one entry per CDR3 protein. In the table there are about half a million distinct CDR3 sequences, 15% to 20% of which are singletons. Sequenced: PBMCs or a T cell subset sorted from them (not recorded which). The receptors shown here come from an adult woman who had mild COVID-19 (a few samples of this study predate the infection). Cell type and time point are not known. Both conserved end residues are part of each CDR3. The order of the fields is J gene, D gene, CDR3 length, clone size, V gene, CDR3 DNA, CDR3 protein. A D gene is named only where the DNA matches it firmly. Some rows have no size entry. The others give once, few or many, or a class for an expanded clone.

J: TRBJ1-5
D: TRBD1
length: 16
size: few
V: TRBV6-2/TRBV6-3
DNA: TGTGCCAGCAGTTACTCGGGACAGGGGAACAATCAGCCCCAGCATTTT
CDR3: CASSYSGQGNNQPQHF

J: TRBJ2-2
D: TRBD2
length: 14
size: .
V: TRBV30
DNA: TGTGCCTGGAGTTCCGGGAGGGGGACCGGGGAGCTGTTTTTT
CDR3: CAWSSGRGTGELFF

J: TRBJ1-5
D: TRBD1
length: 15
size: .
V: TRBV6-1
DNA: TGTGCCAGTCGACAGACAGGGGACCGCAATCAGCCCCAGCATTTT
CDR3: CASRQTGDRNQPQHF

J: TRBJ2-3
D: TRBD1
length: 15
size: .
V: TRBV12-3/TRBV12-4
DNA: TGTGCCAGCAGTTTCGCCGGGACAGGGAGAGATACGCAGTATTTT
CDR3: CASSFAGTGRDTQYF

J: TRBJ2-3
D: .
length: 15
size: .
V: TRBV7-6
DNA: TGTGCCAGCAGCTTAGCGCCCGGGGGCACAGATACGCAGTATTTT
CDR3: CASSLAPGGTDTQYF

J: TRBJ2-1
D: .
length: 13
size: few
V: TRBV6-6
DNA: TGTGCCAGCAGTTACTCCGGGAACAATGAGCAGTTCTTC
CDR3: CASSYSGNNEQFF

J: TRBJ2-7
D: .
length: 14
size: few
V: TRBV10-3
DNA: TGTGCCATCAGTGACGGCCTGCACTCCTACGAGCAGTACTTC
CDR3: CAISDGLHSYEQYF

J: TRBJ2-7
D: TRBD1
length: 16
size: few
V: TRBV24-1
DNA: TGTGCCACCAGTGACCCTGCCGGGACAGGGTCCCACGAGCAGTACTTC
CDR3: CATSDPAGTGSHEQYF

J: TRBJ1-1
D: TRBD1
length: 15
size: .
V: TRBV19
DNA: TGTGCCAGTAGTCCCCAGGGACAGGTGAACACTGAAGCTTTCTTT
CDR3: CASSPQGQVNTEAFF

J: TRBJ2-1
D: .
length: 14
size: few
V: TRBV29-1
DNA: TGCAGCGTTGAGCGGGCCTCTAAGTCCAATGAGCAGTTCTTC
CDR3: CSVERASKSNEQFF

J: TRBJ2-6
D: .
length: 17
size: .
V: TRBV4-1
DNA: TGCGCCAGCAGCCAGATACAGGGACGCTCTGGGGCCAACGTCCTGACTTTC
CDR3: CASSQIQGRSGANVLTF

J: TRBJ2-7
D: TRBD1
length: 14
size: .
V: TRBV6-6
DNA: TGTGCCAGCACCAAGGGACAGGGTACCTACGAGCAGTACTTC
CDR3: CASTKGQGTYEQYF

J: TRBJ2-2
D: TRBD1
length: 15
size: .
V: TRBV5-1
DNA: TGCGCCAGCAGCGTTCGGACAGGGGAAACCGGGGAGCTGTTTTTT
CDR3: CASSVRTGETGELFF

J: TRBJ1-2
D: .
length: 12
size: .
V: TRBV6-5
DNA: TGTGCCAGCAGTTACGTAGGGGCCGGCTACACCTTC
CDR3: CASSYVGAGYTF

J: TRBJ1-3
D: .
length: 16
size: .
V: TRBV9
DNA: TGTGCCAGCAGCGTAGAGGAGGGACTCTCTGGAAACACCATATATTTT
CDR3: CASSVEEGLSGNTIYF

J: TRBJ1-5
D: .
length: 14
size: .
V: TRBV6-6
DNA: TGTGCCAGCCTTGGGGGGGGCTCGGGTCAGCCCCAGCATTTT
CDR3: CASLGGGSGQPQHF

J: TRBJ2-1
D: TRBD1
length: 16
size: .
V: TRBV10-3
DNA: TGTGCCATCAGGACGGACAGGGGGAGCTCCTACAATGAGCAGTTCTTC
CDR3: CAIRTDRGSSYNEQFF

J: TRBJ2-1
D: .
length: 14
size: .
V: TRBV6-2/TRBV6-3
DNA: TGTGCCAGCAGTCAGGAGGATCCTTACAATGAGCAGTTCTTC
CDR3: CASSQEDPYNEQFF

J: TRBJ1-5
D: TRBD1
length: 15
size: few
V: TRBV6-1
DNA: TGTGCCAGCAATCCGGGACAGGGCCATAGTCAGCCCCAGCATTTT
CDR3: CASNPGQGHSQPQHF

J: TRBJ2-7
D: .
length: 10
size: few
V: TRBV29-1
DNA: TGCAGCGGACTGTCGGGGGAGCAGTACTTC
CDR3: CSGLSGEQYF

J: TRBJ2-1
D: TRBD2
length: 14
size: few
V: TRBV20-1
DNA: TGCAGTGCTAGTCGGTCTAGCGGGAGTAATGAGCAGTTCTTC
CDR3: CSASRSSGSNEQFF

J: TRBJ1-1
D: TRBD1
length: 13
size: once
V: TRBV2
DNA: TGTGCCAGCAGTGGACAGGGGGTTTCTGAAGCTTTCTTT
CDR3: CASSGQGVSEAFF

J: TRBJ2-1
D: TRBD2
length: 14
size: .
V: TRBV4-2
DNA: TGTGCCAGCAGTCGACCGGGACTACGCAATGAGCAGTTCTTC
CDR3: CASSRPGLRNEQFF

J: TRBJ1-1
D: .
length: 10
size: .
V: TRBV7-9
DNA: TGTGCCAGCAGCTTCACTGAAGCTTTCTTT
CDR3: CASSFTEAFF

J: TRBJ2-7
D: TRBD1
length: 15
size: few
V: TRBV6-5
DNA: TGTGCCAGCAGTTACGACAGGGGGTTCCCCTACGAGCAGTACTTC
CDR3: CASSYDRGFPYEQYF

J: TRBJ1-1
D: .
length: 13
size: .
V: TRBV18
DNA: TGTGCCAGCTCAAGGACAGACAACACTGAAGCTTTCTTT
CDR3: CASSRTDNTEAFF

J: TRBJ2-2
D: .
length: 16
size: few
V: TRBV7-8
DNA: TGTGCCAGCAGCATAAATACGGGACACCTCACCGGGGAGCTGTTTTTT
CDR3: CASSINTGHLTGELFF

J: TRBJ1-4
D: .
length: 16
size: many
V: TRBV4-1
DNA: TGCGCCAGCAGCCAGTTAACAGGACCCCGTAATGAAAAACTGTTTTTT
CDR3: CASSQLTGPRNEKLFF

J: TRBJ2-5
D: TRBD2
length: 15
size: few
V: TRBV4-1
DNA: TGCGCCAGCAGCCAAGGCGGGGGTTTGCAAGGGACCCAGTACTTC
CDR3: CASSQGGGLQGTQYF

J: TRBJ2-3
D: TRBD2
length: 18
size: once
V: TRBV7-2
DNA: TGTGCCAGCAGCTCCGGCGGGCTAGCGGGGGAATCCACAGATACGCAGTATTTT
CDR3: CASSSGGLAGESTDTQYF

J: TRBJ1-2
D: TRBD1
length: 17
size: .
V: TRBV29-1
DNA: TGCAGCGTTGATGAATTCCGGGACAGGGGAATCGGCTATGGCTACACCTTC
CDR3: CSVDEFRDRGIGYGYTF

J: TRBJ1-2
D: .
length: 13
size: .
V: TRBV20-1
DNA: TGCAGTGCTCTCTTTATGGGGGGGCGCGGCTACACCTTC
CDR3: CSALFMGGRGYTF

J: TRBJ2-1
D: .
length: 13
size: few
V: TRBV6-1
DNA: TGTGCCAGCAGTGGAAACTTAGCGTGGGAGCAGTTCTTC
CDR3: CASSGNLAWEQFF

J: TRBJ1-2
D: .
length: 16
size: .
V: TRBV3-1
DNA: TGTGCCAGCAGCCCCCTTGCCACCGGGCTTAACTATGGCTACACCTTC
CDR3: CASSPLATGLNYGYTF

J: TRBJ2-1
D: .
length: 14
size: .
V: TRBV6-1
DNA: TGTGCCAGCAGTGATAGGGGCAGAACCGATGAGCAGTTCTTC
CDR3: CASSDRGRTDEQFF

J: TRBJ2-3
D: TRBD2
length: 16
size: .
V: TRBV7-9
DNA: TGTGCCAGCAGGCCACGGACTAGCGGGGGCACAGATACGCAGTATTTT
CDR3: CASRPRTSGGTDTQYF

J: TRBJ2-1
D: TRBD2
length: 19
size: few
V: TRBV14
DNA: TGTGCCAGCAGCCCCAGATGGGGACTAGCTGCCTTGAAGGGGAATGAGCAGTTCTTC
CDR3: CASSPRWGLAALKGNEQFF

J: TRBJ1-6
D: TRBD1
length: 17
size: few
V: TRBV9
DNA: TGTGCCAGCAGCGTAGAACAGGGGGCTACCTATAATTCACCCCTCCACTTT
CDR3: CASSVEQGATYNSPLHF

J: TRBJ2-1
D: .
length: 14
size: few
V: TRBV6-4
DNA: TGTGCCAGCAGTGAGGGGCCAGCGCCCAATGAGCAGTTCTTC
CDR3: CASSEGPAPNEQFF

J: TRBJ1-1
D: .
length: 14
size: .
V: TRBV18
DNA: TGTGCCAGCTCACCGAACAGGGAGAACACTGAAGCTTTCTTT
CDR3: CASSPNRENTEAFF

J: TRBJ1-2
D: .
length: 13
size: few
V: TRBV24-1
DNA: TGTGCCACCAGTGTCGACGGTCCGACGGGCTACACCTTC
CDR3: CATSVDGPTGYTF

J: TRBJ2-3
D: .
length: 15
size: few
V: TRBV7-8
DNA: TGTGCCAGCAGCTTGAAAAGGACGGTCCCAGATACGCAGTATTTT
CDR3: CASSLKRTVPDTQYF

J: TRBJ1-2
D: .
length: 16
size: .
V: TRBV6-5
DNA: TGTGCCAGCAGTTATAAAATGGTTTCCTTTAACTATGGCTACACCTTC
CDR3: CASSYKMVSFNYGYTF

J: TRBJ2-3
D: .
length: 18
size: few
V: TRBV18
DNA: TGTGCCAGCTCACCCGCGCTACACAGGGGGGGAGCCACAGATACGCAGTATTTT
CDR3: CASSPALHRGGATDTQYF

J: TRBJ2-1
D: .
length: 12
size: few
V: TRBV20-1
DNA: TGCAGTGCAGGACCCGGCTACAATGAGCAGTTCTTC
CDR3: CSAGPGYNEQFF

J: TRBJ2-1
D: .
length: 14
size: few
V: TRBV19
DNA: TGTGCCAGTAGTCCCCGGGGCAGATACAATGAGCAGTTCTTC
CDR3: CASSPRGRYNEQFF

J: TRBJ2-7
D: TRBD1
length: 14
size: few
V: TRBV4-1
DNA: TGCGCCAGCAGCCAAGTCGAGGGGGCCCACGAGCAGTACTTC
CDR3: CASSQVEGAHEQYF

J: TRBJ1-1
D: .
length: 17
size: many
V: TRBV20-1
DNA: TGCAGTGCTAGAGATAGTGCCGGGAACCTACTGAACACTGAAGCTTTCTTT
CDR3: CSARDSAGNLLNTEAFF

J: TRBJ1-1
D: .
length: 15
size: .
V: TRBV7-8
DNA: TGTGCCAGCAGCTTGCGAACCGTCTCGAACACTGAAGCTTTCTTT
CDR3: CASSLRTVSNTEAFF

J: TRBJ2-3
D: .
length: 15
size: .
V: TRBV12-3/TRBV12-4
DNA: TGTGCCAGCAGTCCCTCTTGGGACTCCACAGATACGCAGTATTTT
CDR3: CASSPSWDSTDTQYF

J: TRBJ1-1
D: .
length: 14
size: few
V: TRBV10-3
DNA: TGTGCCATCACACGAAGCACAGGGAACACTGAAGCTTTCTTT
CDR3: CAITRSTGNTEAFF

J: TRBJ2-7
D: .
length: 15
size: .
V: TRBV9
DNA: TGTGCCAGCAGCGTAGATGGCAGGTCCGCCTACGAGCAGTACTTC
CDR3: CASSVDGRSAYEQYF

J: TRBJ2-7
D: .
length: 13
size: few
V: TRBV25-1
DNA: TGTGCCAGCAGTGCGTCAGGGGTCTACGAGCAGTACTTC
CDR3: CASSASGVYEQYF

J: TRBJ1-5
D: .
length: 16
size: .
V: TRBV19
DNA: TGTGCCAGTAGTACGGGTGGGACGGCTGGCAATCAGCCCCAGCATTTT
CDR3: CASSTGGTAGNQPQHF

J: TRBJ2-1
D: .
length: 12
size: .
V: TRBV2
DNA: TGTGCCAGCAGTGAAGATCCTGGGGAGCAGTTCTTC
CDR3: CASSEDPGEQFF